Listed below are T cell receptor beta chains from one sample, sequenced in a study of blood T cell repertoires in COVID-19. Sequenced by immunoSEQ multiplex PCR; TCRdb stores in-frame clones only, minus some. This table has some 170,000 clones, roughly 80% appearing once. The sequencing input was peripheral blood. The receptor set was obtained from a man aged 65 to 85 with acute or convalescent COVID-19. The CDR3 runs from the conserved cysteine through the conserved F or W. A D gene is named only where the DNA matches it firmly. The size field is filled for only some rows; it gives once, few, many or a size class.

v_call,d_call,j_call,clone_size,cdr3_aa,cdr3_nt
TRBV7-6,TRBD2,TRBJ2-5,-,CASSIGLAGGEETQYF,TGTGCCAGCAGCATCGGACTAGCGGGAGGCGAAGAGACCCAGTACTTC
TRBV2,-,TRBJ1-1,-,CASSGDITEAFF,TGTGCCAGCAGTGGGGACATAACTGAAGCTTTCTTT
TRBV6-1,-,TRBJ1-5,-,CASSEGAGGGQPQHF,TGTGCCAGCAGTGAAGGGGCGGGAGGAGGTCAGCCCCAGCATTTT
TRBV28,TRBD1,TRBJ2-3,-,CASILGGGNTDTQYF,TGTGCCAGCATCTTAGGGGGCGGTAATACAGATACGCAGTATTTT
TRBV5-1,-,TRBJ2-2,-,CASSGGQPVTGELFF,TGCGCCAGCAGCGGGGGACAACCGGTCACCGGGGAGCTGTTTTTT
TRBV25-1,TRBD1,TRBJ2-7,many,CASSKAGTGGRMYF,TGTGCCAGCAGTAAAGCCGGGACAGGGGGTCGGATGTACTTC
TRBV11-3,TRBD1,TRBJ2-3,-,CASSPTGGSLTDTQYF,TGTGCCAGCAGCCCGACAGGGGGGAGCCTCACAGATACGCAGTATTTT
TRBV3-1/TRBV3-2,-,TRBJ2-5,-,CASSQSQGLQETQYF,TGTGCCAGCAGCCAAAGTCAGGGCCTCCAAGAGACCCAGTACTTC
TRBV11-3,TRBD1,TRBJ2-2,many,CASSPRTGRTGELFF,TGTGCCAGCAGCCCTAGGACAGGGAGGACCGGGGAGCTGTTTTTT
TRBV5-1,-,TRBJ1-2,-,CASSLDQISGYTF,TGCGCCAGCAGCTTGGATCAGATCTCTGGCTACACCTTC
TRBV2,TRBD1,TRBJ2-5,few,CASSAVRGQETQYF,TGTGCCAGCAGTGCGGTCAGGGGGCAAGAGACCCAGTACTTC
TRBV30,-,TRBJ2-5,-,CAWSRTRYQETQYF,TGTGCCTGGAGTAGGACTCGGTACCAAGAGACCCAGTACTTC
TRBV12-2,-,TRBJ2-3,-,CASRLNSTGLAGGITDTQYF,TGTGCAAGTCGCCTGAATAGTACGGGACTAGCGGGAGGGATCACAGATACGCAGTATTTT
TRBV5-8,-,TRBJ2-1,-,CASSLGTTFHPPNEQFF,TGTGCCAGCAGCTTGGGAACTACCTTCCATCCCCCTAATGAGCAGTTCTTC
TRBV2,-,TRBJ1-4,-,CASIETGRRPNEKLFF,TGTGCCAGCATCGAAACCGGGAGACGGCCAAATGAAAAACTGTTTTTT
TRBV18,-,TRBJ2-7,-,CASSPRDTNYEQYF,TGTGCCAGCTCACCACGGGACACCAACTACGAGCAGTACTTC
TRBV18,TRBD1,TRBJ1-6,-,CASSRQGNNSPLHF,TGTGCCAGCTCACGACAGGGGAATAATTCACCCCTCCACTTT
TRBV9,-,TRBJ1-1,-,CASGRGDTVFTEAFF,TGTGCCAGCGGCCGGGGGGATACAGTTTTCACTGAAGCTTTCTTT
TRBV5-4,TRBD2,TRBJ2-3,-,CASGLAGDTQYF,TGTGCCAGCGGACTAGCCGGAGATACGCAGTATTTT
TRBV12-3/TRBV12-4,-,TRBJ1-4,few,CASSSGANEKLFF,TGTGCCAGCAGTTCCGGGGCTAATGAAAAACTGTTTTTT
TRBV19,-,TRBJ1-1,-,CASSIFRTANTEAFF,TGTGCCAGTAGTATTTTCCGGACAGCGAACACTGAAGCTTTCTTT
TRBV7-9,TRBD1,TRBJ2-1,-,CASSPSTGPNEQFF,TGTGCCAGCAGCCCCTCGACAGGGCCGAATGAGCAGTTCTTC
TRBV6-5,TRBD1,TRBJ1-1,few,CASRQTGGGSEAFF,TGTGCCAGCAGACAAACAGGGGGCGGCTCTGAAGCTTTCTTT
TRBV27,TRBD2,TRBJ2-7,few,CASKSGGDYEQYF,TGTGCCAGCAAAAGCGGGGGGGACTACGAGCAGTACTTC
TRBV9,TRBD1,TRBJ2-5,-,CASSAGQGWGETQYF,TGTGCCAGCAGCGCAGGACAGGGTTGGGGGGAGACCCAGTACTTC
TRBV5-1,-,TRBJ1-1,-,CASRREGSEAFF,TGCGCCAGCAGACGAGAGGGTTCTGAAGCTTTCTTT